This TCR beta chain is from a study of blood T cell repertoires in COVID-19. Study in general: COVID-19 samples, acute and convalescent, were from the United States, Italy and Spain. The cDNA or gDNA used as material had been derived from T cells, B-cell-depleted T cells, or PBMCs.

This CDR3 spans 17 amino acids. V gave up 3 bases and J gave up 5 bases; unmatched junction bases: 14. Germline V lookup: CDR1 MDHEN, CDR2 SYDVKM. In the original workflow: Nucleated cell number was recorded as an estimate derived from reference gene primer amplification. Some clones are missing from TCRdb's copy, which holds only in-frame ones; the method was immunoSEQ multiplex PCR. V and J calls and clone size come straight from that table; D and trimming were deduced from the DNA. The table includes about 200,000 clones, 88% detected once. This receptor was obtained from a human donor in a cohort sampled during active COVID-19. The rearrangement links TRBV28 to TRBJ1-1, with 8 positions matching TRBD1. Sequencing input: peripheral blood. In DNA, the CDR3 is TGTGCCAGCAGTTTGGTATCCAGGGGGCTAGTAAGAACTGAAGCTTTCTTT. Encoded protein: CASSLVSRGLVRTEAFF.